This record looks at one TCR beta chain sequence and its context. The antigen remains unidentified. Clones were sequenced by immunoSEQ multiplex PCR, and TCRdb holds only the in-frame ones, with some missing. This table has fewer than 75,000 clones, roughly 85% appearing once. The sample comes from a study of T cell responses to AZD1222 COVID-19 vaccine. V was pared by 0 bases and J by 0 bases, with 12 bases between. The CDR3 loop spans 17 amino acids. Germline assignment: CDR1 LNHNV and CDR2 YYDKDF (reference sequence). The study, taken as a whole, reports: White British ancestry dominated among donors, who included more females, and clonal diversity was possibly underestimated. Vaccine-related CD4 TCRs covered spike, predominating at 160-218 and 743-854.

Here the sequenced sample was peripheral blood, taken on day 0 of AZD1222 vaccination. The TCR originated in an adult in good health. V is TRBV15 and J is TRBJ1-3, with a tentative D call TRBD1 (5 bases). The CDR3 DNA follows: TGTGCCACCAGCAGAGATCGGGGGGGTCGCTCTGGAAACACCATATATTTT. Its protein product is CATSRDRGGRSGNTIYF.